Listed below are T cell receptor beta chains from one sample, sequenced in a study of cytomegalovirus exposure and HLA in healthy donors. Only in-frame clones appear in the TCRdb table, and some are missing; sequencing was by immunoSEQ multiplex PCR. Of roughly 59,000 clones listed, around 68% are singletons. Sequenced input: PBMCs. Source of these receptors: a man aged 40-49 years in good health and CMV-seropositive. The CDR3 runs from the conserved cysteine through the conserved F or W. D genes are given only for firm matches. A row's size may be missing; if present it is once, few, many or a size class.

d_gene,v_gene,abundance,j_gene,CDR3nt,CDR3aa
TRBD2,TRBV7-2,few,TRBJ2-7,TGTGCCAGCAGCTTAGGGTCGAGCGGGGCTTTCTACGAGCAGTACTTC,CASSLGSSGAFYEQYF
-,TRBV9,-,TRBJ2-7,TGTGCCAGCTGTCCAAACAGGGTCCGGACCTACGAGCAGTACTTC,CASCPNRVRTYEQYF
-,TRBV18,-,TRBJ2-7,TGTGCCAGCTCACCCCTGGGGGGACAGACCTACGAGCAGTACTTC,CASSPLGGQTYEQYF
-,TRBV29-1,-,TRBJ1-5,TGCAGCGTTGGTGAGCTACGCAATCAGCCCCAGCATTTT,CSVGELRNQPQHF
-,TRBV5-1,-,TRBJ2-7,TGCGCCAGCAGCCCCTCCCCGGAGATATACGAGCAGTACTTC,CASSPSPEIYEQYF
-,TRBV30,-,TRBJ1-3,TGTGCCTGGAGCGGGCAGGGGACCTCTGGAAACACCATATATTTT,CAWSGQGTSGNTIYF
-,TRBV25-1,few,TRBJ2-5,TGTGCCAGCAGCTCAACAGGGCACGGGGATTACTTC,CASSSTGHGDYF
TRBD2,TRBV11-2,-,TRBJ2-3,TGTGCCAGCAGAGCGGGGACTTTAAGCACAGATACGCAGTATTTT,CASRAGTLSTDTQYF
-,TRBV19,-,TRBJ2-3,TGTGCCAGTAGTAACCCGGGAGAACGGGGCACAGATACGCAGTATTTT,CASSNPGERGTDTQYF
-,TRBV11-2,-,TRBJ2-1,TGTGCCAGCAGCCAGAGGGACAAGTACAATGAGCAGTTCTTC,CASSQRDKYNEQFF
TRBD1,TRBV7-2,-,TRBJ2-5,TGTGCCAGCAGCTTAGGAGTCGACAGGGGGCTCGAGACCCAGTACTTC,CASSLGVDRGLETQYF
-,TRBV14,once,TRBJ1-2,TGTGCCAGCAGCCAAGATTGGGACAATGGCTACACCTTC,CASSQDWDNGYTF
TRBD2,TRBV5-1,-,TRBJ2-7,TGCGCCAGCAGCATCTTCACTAGCGGGGGCCCCGAGCAGTACTTC,CASSIFTSGGPEQYF
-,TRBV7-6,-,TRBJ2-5,TGTGCCAGCAGCTTAGGGACTCTTAGTATGGAGACCCAGTACTTC,CASSLGTLSMETQYF
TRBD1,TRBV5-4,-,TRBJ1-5,TGTGCCAGCAGTCGACAGGGAAGTCAGCCCCAGCATTTT,CASSRQGSQPQHF
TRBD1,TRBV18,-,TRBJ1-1,TGTGCCAGCTCACCAAAGACAGGGGGTTTGGGCACTGAAGCTTTCTTT,CASSPKTGGLGTEAFF
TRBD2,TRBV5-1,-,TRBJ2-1,TGCGCCAGCAGCGCGCGGGGGGGACTAGCGGGATCTTACAATGAGCAGTTCTTC,CASSARGGLAGSYNEQFF
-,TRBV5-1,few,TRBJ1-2,TGCGCCAGCAGCCCGGGGGGGATCGGTGGCTACACCTTC,CASSPGGIGGYTF
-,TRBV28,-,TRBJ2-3,TGTGCCAGCAGTTTAGGCGGGGACACAGATACGCAGTATTTT,CASSLGGDTDTQYF
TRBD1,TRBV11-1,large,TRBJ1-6,TGTGCCAGCAGCTTAAGCGCCCGGGACAGCTTAAATTCACCCCTCCACTTT,CASSLSARDSLNSPLHF
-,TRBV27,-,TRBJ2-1,TGTGCCAGCAGGGAGGGCCCGACGAGCTCCTACAATGAGCAGTTCTTC,CASREGPTSSYNEQFF
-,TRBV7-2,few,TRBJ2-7,TGTGCCAGCAGCCCACGGGCGGGGGCCGCTTCCTACGAGCAGTACTTC,CASSPRAGAASYEQYF
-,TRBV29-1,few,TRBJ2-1,TGCAGCGGGAGAGATGGTGAGCAGTTCTTC,CSGRDGEQFF
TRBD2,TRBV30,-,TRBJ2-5,TGTGCCTGGAGCAAGAGAGCGGGGGTCCAAGAGACCCAGTACTTC,CAWSKRAGVQETQYF
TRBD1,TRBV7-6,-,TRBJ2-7,TGTGCCAGCAGCCCGGGACAGGGCTACGAGCAGTACTTC,CASSPGQGYEQYF
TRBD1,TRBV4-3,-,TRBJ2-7,TGCGCCAGCAGCCGTCGACAGGGGGACGAGCAGTACTTC,CASSRRQGDEQYF
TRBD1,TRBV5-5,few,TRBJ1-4,TGTGCCAGCAGTTTGACCGGGACAGGGAACGAAAAACTGTTTTTT,CASSLTGTGNEKLFF
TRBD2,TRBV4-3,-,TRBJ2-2,TGCGCCAGCACCCTAGGACTAGGAACCACCGGGGAGCTGTTTTTT,CASTLGLGTTGELFF
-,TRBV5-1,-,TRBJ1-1,TGCGCCAGCAGCTTCCGGCCGGGACAACAGAACACTGAAGCTTTCTTT,CASSFRPGQQNTEAFF
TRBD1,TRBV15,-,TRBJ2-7,TGTGCCACCAGAGCCGCAGGGGGTTCCTACGAGCAGTACTTC,CATRAAGGSYEQYF
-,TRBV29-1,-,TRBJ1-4,TGCAGCGTCAATAAACAGGGAGCGAGTGGAAAACTGTTTTTT,CSVNKQGASGKLFF
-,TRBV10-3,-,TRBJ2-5,TGTGCCATCAGTGGAGGTGAGACCCAGTACTTC,CAISGGETQYF
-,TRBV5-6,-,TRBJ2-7,TGTGCCAGCAGCCCTGAGGGATTCCAGGCGGCCTACGAGCAGTACTTC,CASSPEGFQAAYEQYF
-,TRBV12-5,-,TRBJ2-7,TGTGCTAGTAGTATCACCCTGGAGTTAACCTACGAGCAGTACTTC,CASSITLELTYEQYF
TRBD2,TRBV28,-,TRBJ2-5,TGTGCCAGCAGTCCCGGGCCGGCTAAGCGGGGAAAAGAGACCCAGTACTTC,CASSPGPAKRGKETQYF
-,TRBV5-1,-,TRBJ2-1,TGCGCCAGCAGCTATAGCGTTAGCTCCTACAATGAGCAGTTCTTC,CASSYSVSSYNEQFF
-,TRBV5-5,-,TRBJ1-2,TGTGCCAGCAGCCAAAGACAGGAGGTCTATGGCTACACCTTC,CASSQRQEVYGYTF
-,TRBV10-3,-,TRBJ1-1,TGTGCCATCAGTGAGCTACAGGGACGGCGCACTGAAGCTTTCTTT,CAISELQGRRTEAFF
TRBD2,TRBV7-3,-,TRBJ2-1,TGTGCCAGCAGCTCAAGACTAGCGGGAGGGCCAAACAATGAGCAGTTCTTC,CASSSRLAGGPNNEQFF